These 28 T cell receptor beta chains originate from one sample sequenced in a study of T-cell memory formation after mild COVID-19. MiXCR, run by TCRdb on the 5' RACE reads, gives a single entry per CDR3 protein. The repertoire holds 40,000 to 45,000 distinct CDR3 sequences, 6% to 9.5% seen once, with approximately 1.3% in the top ten. Sequencing used PBMCs or a T cell subset sorted from them (not recorded which). All receptors come from a man younger than 35 who had mild COVID-19 (a few samples of this study predate the infection). Cell type and time point are not known.

This clonotype occurred many times. The chain is built from TRBV7-9 and TRBJ1-3; 10 bases are shared with TRBD1. The CDR3 is 15 amino acids. The germline V gene encodes CDR1 SEHNR and CDR2 FQNEAQ (reference sequence). V lost 5 bases, J lost 2 bases, and 3 bases stayed unmatched. The CDR3 is CASSLTGGTGNTIYF. The DNA for the CDR3 is TGTGCCAGCAGCCTGACAGGGGGCACTGGAAACACCATATATTTT.

The sample holds a few counts of this clonotype. The chain is built from TRBV2 and TRBJ2-5; D perhaps matches TRBD1 (5 bases). The CDR3 has 15 residues. Germline V gene sequence: CDR1 SNHLY, CDR2 FYNNEI. The V and J ends lost 6 bases and 1 base respectively, with 15 bases between them. The CDR3 loop is CASSVGHSIQETQYF. The CDR3 DNA sequence: TGTGCCAGCAGCGTCGGACATTCGATCCAAGAGACCCAGTACTTC.

There are a few counts of this clonotype. The chain carries TRBV6-5 and TRBJ1-2; possible D gene TRBD1, 6 bases. CDR1 and CDR2 from the germline V gene are MNHEY and SVGAGI. The V and J ends lost 6 bases and 4 bases respectively, with 18 bases between them. The CDR3 consists of 15 residues. The CDR3 loop reads CASSPTGGIPYGYTF. CDR3 DNA sequence: TGTGCCAGCAGCCCGACCGGGGGCATCCCCTATGGCTACACCTTC.

The chain combines TRBV20-1 with TRBJ1-2; D remains ambiguous. CDR3 size: 15 residues. V lost 0 bases and J lost 4, with 15 bases in between. The germline gives CDR1 DFQATT, CDR2 SNEGSKA (reference sequence). This CDR3 is CSARDRRVRGYGYTF. In nucleotides, the CDR3 is TGCAGTGCTAGAGATCGGAGGGTCAGAGGCTATGGCTACACCTTC.

The chain couples TRBV3-1 to TRBJ2-3; 9 nucleotides match TRBD1. Germline trimming cut 2 bases from V and 3 bases from J; bases unmatched to any gene: 6. Germline V gene sequence: CDR1 LGHDT, CDR2 YNNKEL (reference sequence). The CDR3 has 16 amino acids. The CDR3 nucleotides are TGTGCCAGCAGCCAACACGGGACAGGGTTAACAGATACGCAGTATTTT. Its translation: CASSQHGTGLTDTQYF.

This sequence joins TRBV3-1 and TRBJ1-4, with D possibly matching TRBD1 (5 bases). V shed 4 bases and J shed 2 bases, with 8 bases lying between them. The CDR3 extends over 14 amino acids. CDR1 and CDR2 from the germline V gene are LGHDT and YNNKEL (reference sequence). CDR3 nucleotide sequence: TGTGCCAGCAGCCGAAGGGGCACTAATGAAAAACTGTTTTTT. Protein: CASSRRGTNEKLFF.

This clonotype was recorded a few times. The V gene is TRBV20-1, the J gene TRBJ2-3, with D possibly being TRBD2 (7 bases). There are 13 residues in the CDR3. The ends were cut back, 3 bases at V and 2 bases at J, with 9 bases in the middle. Germline values: CDR1 DFQATT, CDR2 SNEGSKA (reference sequence). CDR3 bases: TGCAGTGCTAGCGGGGGGCCCACAGATACGCAGTATTTT. It specifies CSASGGPTDTQYF.

V gene TRBV5-5 combines with J gene TRBJ1-5; no firm D call. The CDR3 spans 15 residues. Germline-derived CDR1 and CDR2 are SGHKS and YYEKEE (reference sequence). Trimming stripped 1 base from V and 1 base from J, with 9 bases between. In DNA, the CDR3 is TGTGCCAGCAGCTTGACAGTATGGAGCAATCAGCCCCAGCATTTT. It codes for CASSLTVWSNQPQHF.

The chain is built from TRBV20-1 and TRBJ1-5; no definite D call. Deletions cut 1 base from V and 4 bases from J, with 5 bases between. The CDR3 covers 12 residues. CDR1 is DFQATT and CDR2 is SNEGSKA in the germline V gene (reference sequence). CDR3 loop: CSARAGNQPQHF. CDR3 nucleotide sequence: TGCAGTGCTAGAGCGGGGAATCAGCCCCAGCATTTT.

The gene calls are TRBV7-9 and TRBJ2-3; no reliable D call. The CDR3 loop spans 14 amino acids. Germline-derived CDR1 and CDR2 are SEHNR and FQNEAQ (reference sequence). Trimming stripped 5 bases from V and 2 bases from J, with 11 bases between. The CDR3 here is CASSDTELTDTQYF. The DNA for the CDR3 is TGTGCCAGCAGCGATACAGAACTCACAGATACGCAGTATTTT.

The chain links TRBV5-1 to TRBJ1-1; D unresolved. Germline loops: CDR1 SGHRS, CDR2 YFSETQ. V was clipped by 0 bases and J by 11 bases, with 17 bases between them. The CDR3 totals 14 residues. The chain's CDR3 is CASSLAGSIQSAFF. For the CDR3, the DNA is TGCGCCAGCAGCTTGGCCGGGTCTATTCAAAGCGCTTTCTTT.

This clonotype has more than one count but fewer than ten. This chain joins TRBV7-2 and TRBJ1-6; TRBD1 matches at 8 bases. The CDR3 contains 15 residues. The germline gives CDR1 SGHTA, CDR2 FQGNSA. J gave up 10 bases and V 5 bases, and 10 bases lay outside the gene matches. CDR3 DNA sequence: TGTGCCAGCAGCGGGGGCGGACAGGGCAGATCACCCCTCCACTTT. It encodes CASSGGGQGRSPLHF. Full variable domain (rest looked up from reference TRBV7-2 and TRBJ1-6): GAGVSQSPSNKVTEKGKDVELRCDPISGHTALYWYRQSLGQGLEFLIYFQGNSAPDKSGLPSDRFSAERTGGSVSTLTIQRTQQEDSAVYLCASSGGGQGRSPLHFGNGTRLTVT.

A few counts support this clonotype. The CDR3 nucleotides are TGCGCCAGCAGCCAAGAATTAACCGAGAACTATGGCTACACCTTC. It specifies CASSQELTENYGYTF. This chain joins TRBV4-3 and TRBJ1-2, with D unclear. Per the germline V gene, CDR1 is LGHNA and CDR2 is YSLEER. With 0 bases removed from V and 2 bases from J, the gap between germline ends came to 10 bases. This CDR3 is built from 15 residues.

The chain recombines TRBV4-1 with TRBJ2-3, with D possibly matching TRBD2 (6 bases). Germline CDR1 and CDR2: MGHRA and YSYEKL. V was cut by 1 base and J by 2 bases, with 13 bases left in between. This CDR3 region has 16 residues. This chain's CDR3 is CASSQGGGENTDTQYF. Here the CDR3 DNA reads TGCGCCAGCAGCCAAGGGGGCGGGGAGAACACAGATACGCAGTATTTT.

This clonotype appeared many times. The genes are TRBV4-3 and TRBJ2-3; TRBD2 matches 7 bases. The J segment lost 0 bases and the V segment lost 3 bases, leaving 6 bases of the junction unmatched. Germline V gene sequence: CDR1 LGHNA, CDR2 YSLEER. This CDR3 region has 16 residues. The chain's CDR3 is CASSHGRGVSTDTQYF. The CDR3 coding sequence is TGCGCCAGCAGCCACGGCCGGGGGGTGAGCACAGATACGCAGTATTTT.

This clonotype was observed at least ten times. Written as DNA, the CDR3 is TGCAGTGCTGAGAGAGGGGAGACCCAGTACTTC. Amino acid sequence: CSAERGETQYF. This rearrangement joins TRBV20-1 to TRBJ2-5; tentative D call: TRBD2 (5 bases). This CDR3 comprises 11 residues. The V and J ends lost 5 bases and 5 bases respectively, with 9 bases between them. Germline V gives CDR1 DFQATT, CDR2 SNEGSKA (reference sequence).

This clonotype has ten or more counts. V and J are TRBV5-1 and TRBJ1-5; unclear D gene. The CDR3 extends over 13 amino acids. Germline CDR1 and CDR2: SGHRS and YFSETQ. The V gene lost 0 bases and the J gene lost 5 bases, with 6 bases spanning the gap. The DNA of the CDR3 is TGCGCCAGCAGCTTGGTACCAGATCAGCCCCAGCATTTT. Translating gives CASSLVPDQPQHF.

Ten or more counts support this clonotype. The chain has TRBV5-1 and TRBJ2-7; TRBD1 matches 8 bases. V was pared by 5 bases and J by 3 bases, with 7 bases of the junction left unmatched. The CDR3 covers 14 residues. Germline V CDR1 and CDR2: SGHRS, YFSETQ. The CDR3 nucleotides read TGCGCCAGCAGTTCCGGGACAGGCGACTACGAGCAGTACTTC. This gives the protein CASSSGTGDYEQYF. The full variable domain, in which reference TRBV5-1 and TRBJ2-7 provide the parts outside the CDR3, is KAGVTQTPRYLIKTRGQQVTLSCSPISGHRSVSWYQQTPGQGLQFLFEYFSETQRNKGNFPGRFSGRQFSNSRSEMNVSTLELGDSALYLCASSSGTGDYEQYFGPGTRLTVT.

This clonotype has at least ten counts. The chain carries TRBV11-1 and TRBJ2-1, with TRBD2 matching over 7 bases. CDR1 and CDR2 (germline): SGHAT, FQDESV (reference sequence). After removal of 2 bases from V and 5 bases from J, the junction contained 12 bases not matched to a gene. The CDR3 extends over 17 amino acids. The CDR3 nucleotides are TGTGCCAGCAGCTTAAGACCCGGCGGGGGATCAAACAATGAGCAGTTCTTC. Protein sequence: CASSLRPGGGSNNEQFF.

By share of the sample, this clonotype is medium-sized. The chain couples TRBV18 to TRBJ2-7, with D unresolved. The CDR3 has 12 amino acids. Trimming took 5 bases from V and 3 from J, leaving 8 bases between them. Germline values: CDR1 KGHSH, CDR2 LQKENI. The DNA of the CDR3 is TGTGCCAGCTCAACCTCAGGCTACGAGCAGTACTTC. Translated, it gives CASSTSGYEQYF.

This clonotype was found a few times. This chain connects TRBV11-2 to TRBJ1-2, with 7 bases fitting TRBD1. V shed 5 bases, J shed 1 base, and the junction held 7 bases outside the gene matches. This CDR3 is 15 amino acids long. Germline V gene lookup returns CDR1 SGHAT and CDR2 FQNNGV. This CDR3 is CASSRLTGINYGYTF. DNA of the CDR3: TGTGCCAGCAGCCGACTGACAGGGATTAACTATGGCTACACCTTC.

The V gene is TRBV25-1, the J gene TRBJ1-2; 7 nucleotides match TRBD1. After removal of 7 bases from V and 1 base from J, the junction contained 6 bases not matched to a gene. This CDR3 region has 14 residues. Per germline, CDR1 MGHDK and CDR2 SYGVNS. This chain's CDR3 is CASTPGDSNYGYTF. CDR3 nucleotide sequence: TGTGCCAGCACCCCGGGGGACAGTAACTATGGCTACACCTTC.

Note on this clonotype: This may arise from a read error, as a much more abundant clone is one base away. The chain combines TRBV5-1 with TRBJ2-3, with TRBD1 identical over 9 bases. CDR3 length: 15 amino acids. Trimming removed 3 bases from V and 3 bases from J; junction bases left unmatched: 5. Germline lookup yields CDR1 SGHRS and CDR2 YFSETQ. The CDR3 is CASSYRQGVTDTQYF. CDR3 sequence (DNA): TGCGCCAGCAGCTACAGACAGGGGGTAACAGATACGCAGTATTTT. The entire variable domain, with the rest obtained from reference TRBV5-1 and TRBJ2-3, is as follows: KAGVTQTPRYLIKTRGQQVTLSCSPISGHRSVSWYQQTPGQGLQFLFEYFSETQRNKGNFPGRFSGRQFSNSRSEMNVSTLELGDSALYLCASSYRQGVTDTQYFGPGTRLTVL.

The table lists this clonotype with many counts. This chain connects TRBV20-1 to TRBJ2-3, with 8 nucleotides matching TRBD1. The CDR3 consists of 15 residues. Germline trimming cut 4 bases from V and 1 base from J; bases unmatched to any gene: 7. Looked up from germline, CDR1 is DFQATT and CDR2 is SNEGSKA (reference sequence). The CDR3 spells CSANSMTGGTDTQYF. The CDR3 DNA follows: TGCAGTGCTAACTCGATGACAGGGGGCACAGATACGCAGTATTTT.

This clonotype counts as medium-sized. The chain links TRBV6-5 to TRBJ2-3; 10 bases are a match to TRBD2. CDR1 is MNHEY and CDR2 is SVGAGI in the germline V gene. The CDR3 is 13 amino acids. With V trimmed by 7 bases and J by 4 bases, 2 bases remained unmatched. CDR3 amino acids: CASTTSGADTQYF. The CDR3 bases are TGTGCCAGCACCACTAGCGGGGCAGATACGCAGTATTTT.

The sample holds many counts of this clonotype. The V call is TRBV5-1, the J call TRBJ2-5; D unclear. The CDR3 has 12 amino acids. V gave up 4 bases and J gave up 3 bases, with 7 bases separating them. CDR1 is SGHRS, CDR2 YFSETQ, per germline. CDR3 loop: CASSLTEETQYF. In nucleotides, the CDR3 is TGCGCCAGCAGCCTTACTGAAGAGACCCAGTACTTC.

J is TRBJ2-3 and V is TRBV5-1, with D possibly being TRBD2 (5 bases). The ends were cut back, 0 bases at V and 1 base at J, with 6 bases in the middle. Germline V gene data show CDR1 as SGHRS and CDR2 as YFSETQ. CDR3 length: 14 amino acids. CDR3 in amino acids: CASSLVEGTDTQYF. In nucleotides, the CDR3 is TGCGCCAGCAGCTTGGTGGAGGGCACAGATACGCAGTATTTT. Supplemented by reference TRBV5-1 and TRBJ2-3, the full variable domain reads KAGVTQTPRYLIKTRGQQVTLSCSPISGHRSVSWYQQTPGQGLQFLFEYFSETQRNKGNFPGRFSGRQFSNSRSEMNVSTLELGDSALYLCASSLVEGTDTQYFGPGTRLTVL.

There are many counts of this clonotype. The chain joins TRBV7-2 to TRBJ2-3, with D tentatively TRBD2 (6 bases). The ends were cut back, 4 bases at V and 1 base at J, with 12 bases in the middle. The CDR3 spans 15 residues. Germline CDR1 and CDR2: SGHTA and FQGNSA. CDR3 sequence: CASSSVGGGTDTQYF. The CDR3 DNA is TGTGCCAGCAGCTCGGTCGGCGGGGGCACAGATACGCAGTATTTT.